These 17 T cell receptor beta chains were sequenced from one sample in a study of siplizumab effects on memory and regulatory T cells. Generated by immunoSEQ multiplex PCR, the TCRdb table keeps only in-frame clones and is missing some. In the table there are 70,000 to 95,000 clones, around 95% of which are singletons. Sequencing used naive CD4+ T cells sorted from blood. All receptors come from a human donor in good health.

CDR3 in DNA: TGTGCCAGCAGCCAATTCGGGACACTCAATGGAAACACCATATATTTT. It specifies CASSQFGTLNGNTIYF. The V gene is TRBV14, the J gene TRBJ1-3, with a tentative D call TRBD1 (6 bases). V dropped 2 bases and J dropped 3 bases, with 14 bases sitting between them. CDR1 is SGHDN and CDR2 is FVKESK in the germline V gene. The CDR3 is 16 residues long.

The genes are TRBV6-1 and TRBJ2-7, with D maybe TRBD2 (6 bases). Germline V lookup: CDR1 MNHNS, CDR2 SASEGT. CDR3 size: 15 residues. Trimming cost V 1 base and J 0 bases, with 10 bases left between them. CDR3 nucleotide sequence: TGTGCCAGCAGTGAAGGACTAGGTCCCTCCTACGAGCAGTACTTC. Protein: CASSEGLGPSYEQYF.

This clone was counted once. The V gene is TRBV19, the J gene TRBJ1-3; TRBD1 matches 9 bases. The length of the CDR3 is 16 residues. Germline V gene lookup returns CDR1 LNHDA and CDR2 SQIVND (reference sequence). The V gene end was trimmed by 5 bases and the J gene end by 4 bases; junction bases not matched to a gene: 9. CDR3 nucleotide sequence: TGTGCCAGTAGTCCGGGGGACAGGGCAGGAGGAAACACCATATATTTT. This encodes CASSPGDRAGGNTIYF.

CDR3 region: CASSYSGQGSNQPQHF. The CDR3 nucleotides are TGTGCCAGCAGTTACTCGGGACAGGGATCCAATCAGCCCCAGCATTTT. V is TRBV6-5 and J is TRBJ1-5; 9 bases agree with TRBD1. V shed 0 bases and J 3 bases; nucleotides not matched to a gene: 3. This CDR3 is built from 16 residues. Germline CDR1 is MNHEY and CDR2 is SVGAGI.

The chain has TRBV5-1 and TRBJ1-2; 7 nucleotides agree with TRBD1. V lost 4 bases and J lost 1; bases outside the gene matches: 1. From germline, CDR1 is SGHRS and CDR2 YFSETQ. This CDR3 contains 13 residues. The CDR3 coding sequence is TGCGCCAGCAGCGACAGGGTTAACTATGGCTACACCTTC. Its translation: CASSDRVNYGYTF.

V gene TRBV7-9 combines with J gene TRBJ1-2; tentative D call: TRBD1 (5 bases). With 7 bases removed from V and 6 bases from J, the gap between germline ends came to 12 bases. The CDR3 is 12 residues long. From germline, CDR1 is SEHNR and CDR2 FQNEAQ (reference sequence). CDR3 coding DNA: TGTGCCAGCACCAGAGGGGCCGATGGCTACACCTTC. This encodes CASTRGADGYTF.

V is TRBV5-4 and J is TRBJ2-3, with unresolved D. Trimming removed 4 bases at V and 0 bases at J, with 12 bases between. Germline V CDR1 and CDR2: SGHNT, YYREEE (reference sequence). The CDR3 is 15 amino acids. The CDR3 DNA is TGTGCCAGCAGCGAGGACCAAACTAGCACAGATACGCAGTATTTT. It specifies CASSEDQTSTDTQYF.

This clone was recorded only once. The V call is TRBV4-2, the J call TRBJ1-1; 10 nucleotides agree with TRBD1. Trimming at V came to 1 base and at J to 1 base, leaving 3 bases not matched to a gene. The CDR3 loop spans 16 amino acids. Germline V gene lookup returns CDR1 LGHNA and CDR2 YNFKEQ. Written as DNA, the CDR3 is TGTGCCAGCAGCCAAGTGGGACAGGGGCCGAACACTGAAGCTTTCTTT. Translation gives CASSQVGQGPNTEAFF.

The chain uses TRBV6-1 and TRBJ1-2; TRBD1 is a possible D gene (6 bases). There are 14 residues in the CDR3. Between the trimmed V and J ends, which lost 1 base and 4 bases, there was a span of 10 bases. The germline gives CDR1 MNHNS, CDR2 SASEGT. The CDR3 DNA reads TGTGCCAGCAGTGAAGGGGGGGCTGCCTATGGCTACACCTTC. Translating it yields CASSEGGAAYGYTF.

This rearrangement joins TRBV5-1 to TRBJ2-1, with 12 bases lining up with TRBD2. The length of the CDR3 is 15 residues. Germline CDR1 and CDR2: SGHRS and YFSETQ. The V gene end was trimmed by 1 base and the J gene end by 7 bases; junction bases not matched to a gene: 3. The CDR3 spells CASSLLAGGQNEQFF. As DNA, the CDR3 is TGCGCCAGCAGCTTGCTAGCGGGGGGGCAGAATGAGCAGTTCTTC.

This chain joins TRBV9 and TRBJ2-3; D remains unclear. Germline assignment: CDR1 SGDLS and CDR2 YYNGEE. Trimming cost V 6 bases and J 0 bases, with 17 bases left between them. The CDR3 has 16 residues. As DNA, the CDR3 is TGTGCCAGCAACCCGGACGGACCATTCAGCACAGATACGCAGTATTTT. Its translation: CASNPDGPFSTDTQYF.

The chain uses TRBV7-8 and TRBJ2-2, with 7 bases fitting TRBD2. This CDR3 region has 15 residues. CDR1 is SGHVS, CDR2 FQNEAQ, per germline. The V segment lost 7 bases and the J segment 2 bases; nucleotides outside the gene matches: 7. The CDR3 nucleotides read TGTGCCAGCATCCGGGGCGGGGGTAACACCGGGGAGCTGTTTTTT. Its translation: CASIRGGGNTGELFF.

CDR3: CASRGAYEQYF. As DNA, the CDR3 is TGTGCCAGTCGGGGGGCATACGAGCAGTACTTC. The V call is TRBV30, the J call TRBJ2-7; a possible D gene is TRBD2 (7 bases). The CDR3 is made up of 11 amino acids. Germline assignment: CDR1 GTSNPN and CDR2 SVGIG (reference sequence). V was cut by 8 bases and J by 4 bases, with 12 bases left in between.

V is TRBV28 and J is TRBJ1-2; 9 positions agree with TRBD1. V lost 5 bases to trimming and J lost 6 bases; unmatched junction nucleotides: 10. The germline gives CDR1 MDHEN, CDR2 SYDVKM. The CDR3 contains 15 residues. The CDR3 here is CASSLQVGQGHGYTF. The CDR3 DNA sequence: TGTGCCAGCAGTCTTCAAGTTGGACAGGGGCATGGCTACACCTTC.

The chain couples TRBV4-1 to TRBJ1-5, with D hard to call. The V gene's germline CDR1 is MGHRA and CDR2 YSYEKL. Trimming stripped 3 bases from V and 6 bases from J, with 12 bases between. The CDR3 contains 14 residues. The CDR3 DNA reads as TGCGCCAGCAGCCAGCACCCGGGTGGTCAGCCCCAGCATTTT. Translated: CASSQHPGGQPQHF.

The chain has TRBV28 and TRBJ2-7, with D possibly being TRBD1 or TRBD2 (5 bases each). The CDR3 totals 17 residues. Germline V gene sequence: CDR1 MDHEN, CDR2 SYDVKM. V lost 4 bases and J lost 4, with 23 bases in between. CDR3 in amino acids: CASSSAAPGTLTYEQYF. In DNA form, the CDR3 reads TGTGCCAGCAGTTCGGCGGCCCCGGGGACGCTAACATACGAGCAGTACTTC.

V and J are TRBV7-9 and TRBJ1-2, with D possibly matching TRBD1 (6 bases). V gave up 2 bases and J gave up 6 bases, with 7 bases separating them. CDR3 size: 12 residues. Looked up from germline, CDR1 is SEHNR and CDR2 is FQNEAQ (reference sequence). CDR3 sequence reads: CASSLRQDGYTF. The DNA of the CDR3 is TGTGCCAGCAGCTTAAGACAGGATGGCTACACCTTC.